What follows are 25 T cell receptor beta chains derived from one specimen sequenced in a study of blood T cell repertoires in COVID-19. Measured with immunoSEQ multiplex PCR; TCRdb has only the in-frame clones, and not every one. The profile covers 60,000 to 75,000 clones, with roughly 78% appearing a single time and about 26% taken by the ten largest. Input material: peripheral blood. Receptor source: a man aged 55 to 70 with active or convalescent COVID-19.

CDR3 sequence (DNA): TGTGCCAGTAGTCTCGACAGGGTGGTTGGAGAGACCCAGTACTTC. The encoded protein is CASSLDRVVGETQYF. The chain employs TRBV19 and TRBJ2-5; TRBD1 matches 7 bases. The CDR3 contains 15 residues. CDR1 and CDR2 from the germline V gene are LNHDA and SQIVND (reference sequence). J was trimmed by 4 bases and V by 5 bases; bases with no gene match: 10.

The chain has TRBV6-2 or TRBV6-3 and TRBJ1-4, with a tentative D call TRBD1 (6 bases). CDR1 and CDR2 (germline): MNHEY, SVGEGT. V was pared by 1 base and J by 7 bases, with 19 bases between. This CDR3 spans 17 amino acids. DNA for the CDR3: TGTGCCAGCAGTTACTATTGGCAGGACAGCGGAGGTGAAAAACTGTTTTTT. It is translated as CASSYYWQDSGGEKLFF.

V is TRBV11-2 and J is TRBJ1-1; maybe TRBD1 (6 bases). With 6 bases removed from V and 4 bases from J, the gap between germline ends came to 12 bases. The CDR3 covers 13 residues. From germline, CDR1 is SGHAT and CDR2 FQNNGV. Written as DNA, the CDR3 is TGTGCCAGCAGTCCAGACAGGCCCACTGAAGCTTTCTTT. The encoded protein is CASSPDRPTEAFF.

The rearrangement links TRBV6-5 to TRBJ1-2, with a weak D call TRBD1 (6 bases). CDR1 and CDR2 (germline): MNHEY, SVGAGI. V was shortened by 2 bases and J by 8 bases, with 15 bases between the two germline ends. This CDR3 is built from 14 residues. The chain's CDR3 is CASSYLDSRRGYTF. The CDR3 DNA reads TGTGCCAGCAGTTACCTGGACAGTCGGCGGGGCTACACCTTC.

The count of this clone is one. The chain has TRBV3-1 (or the pseudogene TRBV3-2) and TRBJ1-6; 8 positions match TRBD1. Germline V gives CDR1 LGHDT, CDR2 YNNKEL (reference sequence). J gave up 10 bases and V 5 bases, and 7 bases lay outside the gene matches. The CDR3 covers 14 residues. CDR3 DNA sequence: TGTGCCAGCAGCGCTGGACAGGGAAAATCACCCCTCCACTTT. Its protein is CASSAGQGKSPLHF.

CDR3 DNA: TGTGCCATCAGTGAGTTACAGGGGGTCCACGAGCAGTACTTC. As protein: CAISELQGVHEQYF. The gene calls are TRBV10-3 and TRBJ2-7; 8 bases map to TRBD1. Germline CDR1 reads ENHRY; CDR2 reads SYGVKD. CDR3 size: 14 residues. J lost 5 bases, V lost 1 base, and 4 bases had no gene match.

The gene calls are TRBV2 and TRBJ1-2; TRBD1 might be the D (6 bases). The CDR3 consists of 15 residues. With 2 bases removed from V and 5 bases from J, the gap between germline ends came to 15 bases. Germline V gene data show CDR1 as SNHLY and CDR2 as FYNNEI. In DNA, the CDR3 is TGTGCCAGCAGTGAAATTATGACAGGCCCTTATGGCTACACCTTC. It yields the protein CASSEIMTGPYGYTF.

J is TRBJ2-3 and V is TRBV30; TRBD2 aligns across 10 bases. CDR3 length equals 14 residues. In germline, CDR1 is GTSNPN, CDR2 SVGIG (reference sequence). The V segment lost 3 bases and the J segment 2 bases; nucleotides outside the gene matches: 2. CDR3 in amino acids: CAWRTSGDTDTQYF. The CDR3 DNA follows: TGTGCCTGGAGAACTAGCGGGGACACAGATACGCAGTATTTT.

The V call is TRBV9, the J call TRBJ2-7, with D possibly being TRBD1 (6 bases). V was cut by 0 bases and J by 1 base, with 14 bases left in between. The CDR3 length is 16 residues. In germline, CDR1 is SGDLS, CDR2 YYNGEE. The CDR3 nucleotides read TGTGCCAGCAGCGTAGGTGCAGGGGCGCTATCCTACGAGCAGTACTTC. It yields the protein CASSVGAGALSYEQYF. The complete variable domain, with remaining parts taken from reference TRBV9 and TRBJ2-7, reads DSGVTQTPKHLITATGQRVTLRCSPRSGDLSVYWYQQSLDQGLQFLIQYYNGEERAKGNILERFSAQQFPDLHSELNLSSLELGDSALYFCASSVGAGALSYEQYFGPGTRLTVT.

This clone was recorded only once. The chain employs TRBV11-2 and TRBJ2-5; D is undetermined. The ends were cut back, 4 bases at V and 1 base at J, with 7 bases in the middle. Germline CDR1 is SGHAT and CDR2 is FQNNGV. The CDR3 covers 13 residues. DNA for the CDR3: TGTGCCAGCAGCTCTAGTGGCCAAGAGACCCAGTACTTC. Protein: CASSSSGQETQYF.

The chain recombines TRBV29-1 with TRBJ1-1, with 10 positions matching TRBD1. The V and J ends lost 6 bases and 1 base, in that order; junction bases with no gene match: 8. The CDR3 extends over 15 amino acids. Germline CDR1 is SQVTM and CDR2 is ANQGSEA. Written as DNA, the CDR3 is TGCAGCGTGCCCGGGACAGGGGCGTCGAACACTGAAGCTTTCTTT. Amino acids: CSVPGTGASNTEAFF.

V is TRBV4-3 and J is TRBJ2-3; 8 bases fit TRBD2. Losses at the gene ends were 0 bases for V and 5 bases for J; bases not matched to a gene: 22. Germline-derived CDR1 and CDR2 are LGHNA and YSLEER. The CDR3 sequence is 21 residues long. The CDR3 DNA sequence: TGCGCCAGCAGCCAAGAAGGGTCCCTCGGTCGTAGCGGGGACAAGGGAGATACGCAGTATTTT. Its translation is CASSQEGSLGRSGDKGDTQYF.

The chain recombines TRBV19 with TRBJ1-4; D gene unclear. Germline V CDR1 and CDR2: LNHDA, SQIVND (reference sequence). This CDR3 has 14 amino acids. Trimming cost V 5 bases and J 3 bases, with 10 bases left between them. This chain's CDR3 is CASSPPVANEKLFF. The CDR3 region has the DNA TGTGCCAGTAGTCCCCCGGTGGCTAATGAAAAACTGTTTTTT.

The chain joins TRBV6-5 to TRBJ1-2, with 7 bases lining up with TRBD1. Germline loops: CDR1 MNHEY, CDR2 SVGAGI. With 4 bases clipped from V and 5 bases from J, the junction kept 7 bases outside the gene matches. This CDR3 spans 14 amino acids. As DNA, the CDR3 is TGTGCCAGCAGTTTGGGGGGACAGCCTTATGGCTACACCTTC. It encodes CASSLGGQPYGYTF.

This clone was counted between two and nine times. The chain combines TRBV7-8 with TRBJ1-5, with 8 bases identical to TRBD1. V lost 5 bases, J lost 2 bases, and 8 bases stayed unmatched. Germline lookup yields CDR1 SGHVS and CDR2 FQNEAQ. The CDR3 runs to 16 residues. CDR3 sequence reads: CASSLVRTGRNQPQHF. CDR3 DNA sequence: TGTGCCAGCAGCCTTGTACGGACAGGGCGCAATCAGCCCCAGCATTTT.

The rearrangement joins TRBV6-5 to TRBJ2-1; tentative D call: TRBD1 (6 bases). In germline, CDR1 is MNHEY, CDR2 SVGAGI. Trimming took off 0 bases at V and 12 bases at J, with 15 bases between the two ends. The CDR3 sequence is 14 residues long. CDR3 nucleotides: TGTGCCAGCAGTTACTCGACTACAGGGATGGTGCAGTTCTTC. It translates to CASSYSTTGMVQFF.

The chain employs TRBV7-6 and TRBJ2-7; the match to TRBD1 covers 9 bases. The germline V gene has CDR1 SGHVS and CDR2 FNYEAQ. The CDR3 loop spans 16 amino acids. V shed 0 bases and J 4 bases; nucleotides not matched to a gene: 7. The CDR3 protein is CASSLATGGERYEQYF. DNA of the CDR3: TGTGCCAGCAGCTTAGCGACAGGGGGAGAACGGTACGAGCAGTACTTC.

The V and J genes are TRBV2 and TRBJ1-5; 10 bases fit TRBD1. Per germline, CDR1 SNHLY and CDR2 FYNNEI. The CDR3 loop spans 15 amino acids. The V gene end was trimmed by 5 bases and the J gene end by 7 bases; junction bases not matched to a gene: 8. CDR3 residues: CASSRDRGNPQPQHF. The CDR3, as DNA: TGTGCCAGCAGTAGGGACAGGGGTAATCCGCAGCCCCAGCATTTT.

The rearrangement links TRBV4-1 to TRBJ2-4, with TRBD1 as a possible D gene (5 bases). V was pared by 1 base and J by 0 bases, with 10 bases between. The CDR3 has 16 residues. Germline V CDR1 and CDR2: MGHRA, YSYEKL. Here the CDR3 reads CASSQVDNLAKNIQYF. Written as DNA, the CDR3 is TGCGCCAGCAGCCAAGTGGACAATCTAGCCAAAAACATTCAGTACTTC.

The CDR3 bases are TGCGCCAGCAGCTCCCGACAGGGACCTAACTATGGCTACACCTTC. Translation: CASSSRQGPNYGYTF. The J gene is TRBJ1-2, the V gene TRBV5-1; 7 nucleotides agree with TRBD1. V was clipped by 3 bases and J by 0 bases; unmatched bases: 5. In germline, CDR1 is SGHRS, CDR2 YFSETQ. The CDR3 extends over 15 amino acids.

The chain is built from TRBV28 and TRBJ2-7; 11 positions agree with TRBD1. This CDR3 has 16 residues. Germline V gives CDR1 MDHEN, CDR2 SYDVKM. The junction had 12 bases not matched to a gene; V was cut back by 5 bases and J by 6 bases. Here the CDR3 reads CASSQTRDRGLFEQYF. The DNA of the CDR3 is TGTGCCAGCAGTCAAACAAGGGACAGGGGGTTATTCGAGCAGTACTTC.

The CDR3 loop reads CASSSPGQGAAEAFF. DNA of the CDR3: TGTGCCAGCAGTTCCCCGGGACAGGGGGCCGCTGAAGCTTTCTTT. The chain joins TRBV27 to TRBJ1-1; TRBD1 matches at 12 bases. Trimming took 4 bases from V and 6 from J; bases not matched to a gene: 6. The CDR3 is 15 amino acids. Germline lookup yields CDR1 MNHEY and CDR2 SMNVEV (reference sequence).

This clone is deemed medium-sized (0.01 to 0.1%). This chain uses TRBV5-8 with TRBJ1-5; tentative D call: TRBD1 (5 bases). The CDR3 covers 15 residues. The germline V gene encodes CDR1 SGHTS and CDR2 YDEGEE. V shed 4 bases and J shed 0 bases, with 11 bases lying between them. CDR3 residues: CASSLQGYSNQPQHF. CDR3 DNA: TGTGCCAGCAGCCTCCAGGGATATAGCAATCAGCCCCAGCATTTT.

This chain connects TRBV19 to TRBJ2-3; 11 bases are shared with TRBD1. Germline CDR1 and CDR2: LNHDA and SQIVND (reference sequence). The CDR3 runs to 16 residues. With 5 bases clipped from V and 3 bases from J, the junction kept 7 bases outside the gene matches. The CDR3 sequence: CASSAWTGGKTDTQYF. The CDR3 DNA reads TGTGCCAGTAGTGCCTGGACAGGGGGCAAAACAGATACGCAGTATTTT. Together with reference TRBV19 and TRBJ2-3, the CDR3 gives the full variable domain: DGGITQSPKYLFRKEGQNVTLSCEQNLNHDAMYWYRQDPGQGLRLIYYSQIVNDFQKGDIAEGYSVSREKKESFPLTVTSAQKNPTAFYLCASSAWTGGKTDTQYFGPGTRLTVL.

This chain connects TRBV5-4 to TRBJ2-7; TRBD1 matches at 9 bases. With V trimmed by 3 bases and J by 5 bases, 9 bases remained unmatched. Germline-derived CDR1 and CDR2 are SGHNT and YYREEE (reference sequence). The CDR3 extends over 15 amino acids. This CDR3 reads CASSWTNRGLDEQYF. DNA of the CDR3: TGTGCCAGCAGCTGGACCAACAGGGGGCTAGACGAGCAGTACTTC.